The rows below give T cell receptor beta chains drawn from one sample of a study of T cells after yellow fever vaccination. TCRdb re-called the 5' RACE reads through MiXCR, storing one row per CDR3 protein. The table has under 200,000 distinct CDR3 sequences, approximately 9.9% seen once. This material consisted of CD8+ T cells sorted from PBMCs, taken 15 days after the yellow fever booster vaccination. The receptors were gathered from a man between 18 and 29 years old who received the YFV17D yellow fever vaccine. The CDR3 runs from the conserved cysteine through the conserved F or W. A D gene is named only where the DNA matches it firmly. Not all rows give a size; the values are once, few, many and, for expanded clones, a class.

V	J	D	size	CDR3	DNA
TRBV2	TRBJ2-3	.	.	CASRNRDITDTQYF	TGTGCCAGCAGGAACCGGGACATCACAGATACGCAGTATTTT
TRBV7-6	TRBJ2-2	.	few	CASRKTGDYTGELFF	TGTGCCAGCAGGAAAACGGGGGATTACACCGGGGAGCTGTTTTTT
TRBV27	TRBJ1-3	.	few	CASSGEGLSGNTIYF	TGTGCCAGCAGTGGAGAGGGACTCTCTGGAAACACCATATATTTT
TRBV4-1	TRBJ2-3	.	.	CASSQDIPGTSTDTQYF	TGCGCCAGCAGCCAAGATATCCCCGGGACTAGCACAGATACGCAGTATTTT
TRBV13	TRBJ2-1	.	few	CASSFSSGDENEQFF	TGTGCCAGCAGCTTTTCCTCTGGGGATGAGAATGAGCAGTTCTTC
TRBV9	TRBJ1-1	TRBD1	.	CASSDPGGQANTEAFF	TGTGCCAGCAGCGACCCGGGGGGACAGGCGAACACTGAAGCTTTCTTT
TRBV7-9	TRBJ2-1	TRBD2	many	CASREDSSWTSGLGLRFF	TGTGCCAGCAGGGAAGACAGCTCGTGGACTAGCGGTTTGGGCCTTCGGTTCTTC
TRBV9	TRBJ2-5	TRBD1	few	CASSASGGQETQYF	TGTGCCAGCAGCGCTTCAGGGGGCCAAGAGACCCAGTACTTC
TRBV2	TRBJ2-2	TRBD1	.	CASWTGTNTGELFF	TGTGCCAGCTGGACAGGGACGAACACCGGGGAGCTGTTTTTT
TRBV20-1	TRBJ1-2	TRBD1	.	CSALDRVSGDYTF	TGCAGTGCTCTCGACAGGGTATCTGGTGACTACACCTTC
TRBV6-5	TRBJ1-2	.	many	CASSYSARDGYTF	TGTGCCAGCAGTTACAGTGCACGGGATGGCTACACCTTC
TRBV7-9	TRBJ1-1	TRBD1	few	CASTIDRGVGAFF	TGTGCCAGCACCATAGACAGGGGCGTTGGAGCTTTCTTT
TRBV7-2	TRBJ2-2	TRBD1	.	CASSLRTGTNTGELFF	TGTGCCAGCAGCTTACGGACAGGGACGAACACCGGGGAGCTGTTTTTT
TRBV11-2	TRBJ2-3	TRBD2	many	CASSSLGGAGDTQYF	TGTGCCAGCAGCTCTCTCGGGGGGGCCGGAGATACGCAGTATTTT
TRBV12-3/TRBV12-4	TRBJ1-1	.	.	CASSTTETGIMNTEAFF	TGTGCCAGCAGCACCACGGAGACTGGGATTATGAACACTGAAGCTTTCTTT
TRBV3-1	TRBJ2-3	TRBD2	few	CASSQDLAGPTDTQYF	TGTGCCAGCAGCCAAGACCTAGCGGGCCCCACAGATACGCAGTATTTT
TRBV4-2	TRBJ1-4	.	many	CASSPQWGTTNEKLFF	TGTGCCAGCAGCCCGCAATGGGGAACAACTAATGAAAAACTGTTTTTT
TRBV29-1	TRBJ2-3	TRBD2	.	CSVFWTSGGDVEDTQYF	TGCAGCGTCTTTTGGACTAGCGGGGGGGATGTGGAGGATACGCAGTATTTT
TRBV5-1	TRBJ2-3	.	few	CASKVRGASKDTQYF	TGCGCCAGCAAAGTCAGGGGGGCCTCAAAGGATACGCAGTATTTT
TRBV12-3/TRBV12-4	TRBJ2-1	.	few	CASSLGSEGDYYNEQFF	TGTGCCAGCAGTTTGGGTAGTGAGGGTGACTATTACAATGAGCAGTTCTTC
TRBV24-1	TRBJ2-1	.	few	CATSDGSSYNEQFF	TGTGCCACCAGTGACGGGAGCTCCTACAATGAGCAGTTCTTC
TRBV5-1	TRBJ2-5	.	many	CASSSPRGVEETQYF	TGCGCCAGCAGCTCGCCCAGGGGCGTCGAAGAGACCCAGTACTTC
TRBV6-6	TRBJ2-2	TRBD2	few	CASSYSIALEVAGDTGELFF	TGTGCCAGCAGTTACTCGATTGCCCTCGAGGTGGCGGGGGACACCGGGGAGCTGTTTTTT
TRBV6-5	TRBJ1-6	TRBD1	few	CASSYSTGGNSPLHF	TGTGCCAGCAGTTACTCCACAGGGGGGAATTCACCCCTCCACTTT
TRBV15	TRBJ1-4	.	.	CATSRDRGPNEKLFF	TGTGCCACCAGCAGAGACAGGGGACCTAATGAAAAACTGTTTTTT
TRBV27	TRBJ2-1	.	few	CASSHYRDSYNEQFF	TGTGCCAGCAGTCACTACAGAGACTCCTACAATGAGCAGTTCTTC
TRBV5-5	TRBJ2-3	TRBD2	.	CASSLPGGASDTQYF	TGTGCCAGCAGCTTGCCGGGGGGGGCGTCAGATACGCAGTATTTT
TRBV7-9	TRBJ2-7	.	.	CASSQDLPAYEQYF	TGTGCCAGCAGCCAGGACTTGCCCGCCTACGAGCAGTACTTC
TRBV12-3/TRBV12-4	TRBJ2-4	.	.	CASSSPDTGIQYF	TGTGCCAGCAGTTCCCCGGACACGGGCATTCAGTACTTC
TRBV6-2/TRBV6-3	TRBJ2-3	.	many	CASSYPDTQYF	TGTGCCAGCAGTTACCCAGATACGCAGTATTTT
TRBV7-6	TRBJ2-3	TRBD2	.	CASSRTSGETDTQYF	TGTGCCAGCAGCCGGACTAGCGGGGAAACAGATACGCAGTATTTT
TRBV5-4	TRBJ2-1	.	many	CASSPGGYEQFF	TGTGCCAGCAGCCCCGGAGGGTATGAGCAGTTCTTC
TRBV7-2	TRBJ2-2	.	few	CASSLALSGARTGELFF	TGTGCCAGCAGCTTAGCCCTATCCGGGGCGAGGACCGGGGAGCTGTTTTTT
TRBV15	TRBJ2-5	.	.	CATSRENSGTQYF	TGTGCCACCAGCAGAGAAAATAGCGGGACCCAGTACTTC
TRBV4-1	TRBJ1-2	.	.	CASSQVRDYGYTF	TGCGCCAGCAGCCAAGTGAGGGACTATGGCTACACCTTC
TRBV7-6	TRBJ2-2	.	few	CASSLEGRGELFF	TGTGCCAGCAGCTTAGAGGGGCGCGGGGAGCTGTTTTTT
TRBV20-1	TRBJ2-1	.	many	CSASLGYSNEQFF	TGCAGTGCTAGCCTCGGCTATTCTAATGAGCAGTTCTTC
TRBV29-1	TRBJ1-2	.	.	CSVAWGDPGAGPNYGYTF	TGCAGCGTTGCCTGGGGGGATCCAGGCGCCGGTCCCAACTATGGCTACACCTTC
TRBV7-2	TRBJ2-2	TRBD2	few	CASSPGGLGITGELFF	TGTGCCAGCAGCCCGGGGGGACTAGGCATCACCGGGGAGCTGTTTTTT
TRBV5-1	TRBJ2-1	.	many	CASSFRGFSSYNEQFF	TGCGCCAGCAGCTTCCGGGGTTTTAGCTCCTACAATGAGCAGTTCTTC
TRBV6-2/TRBV6-3	TRBJ2-1	.	many	CASSRFPGAEQFF	TGTGCCAGCAGTCGATTTCCAGGGGCTGAGCAGTTCTTC
TRBV24-1	TRBJ1-2	.	few	CATSDFSETRGYTF	TGTGCCACCAGTGATTTTTCAGAGACCCGGGGCTACACCTTC
TRBV9	TRBJ2-1	.	.	CASSPADSSYNEQFF	TGTGCCAGCAGCCCTGCGGACAGTTCTTACAATGAGCAGTTCTTC
TRBV5-1	TRBJ1-1	TRBD1	few	CASSLQGEGLVTEAFF	TGCGCCAGCAGCCTACAGGGGGAGGGGCTGGTCACTGAAGCTTTCTTT